This TCR beta chain emerged from a study of T cells in Graves' hyperthyroidism and ophthalmopathy. Patients were excluded because of uncontrolled infection, other autoimmune disease, pregnancy or lactation. Clinical symptoms, serum thyroxine and TRAb, thyroid ultrasound and orbital computed tomography were used for the diagnoses. The CDR3 has 16 amino acids. With 0 bases removed from V and 11 bases from J, the gap between germline ends came to 21 bases. The germline CDR1 and CDR2 sequences are MGHRA and YSYEKL. There were TCR beta CDR3 regions amplified from RNA transcripts. Using the HTBI primer set, a first-round RT-PCR was run on the TCR CDR3. TCRdb reanalysed the multiplex PCR reads using MiXCR and keeps one entry per CDR3 protein. The table lists about 560,000 distinct CDR3 sequences, around 17% of them singletons.

The material sequenced was blood. This clonotype originated in a woman aged 18-29 years with Graves' hyperthyroidism. The V call is TRBV4-1, the J call TRBJ2-3; a possible D gene is TRBD2 (6 bases). For the CDR3, the DNA is TGCGCCAGCAGCCAAGAAAGGTCCCCCATGGGAGGAGGGCAGTATTTT. Amino acids: CASSQERSPMGGGQYF.